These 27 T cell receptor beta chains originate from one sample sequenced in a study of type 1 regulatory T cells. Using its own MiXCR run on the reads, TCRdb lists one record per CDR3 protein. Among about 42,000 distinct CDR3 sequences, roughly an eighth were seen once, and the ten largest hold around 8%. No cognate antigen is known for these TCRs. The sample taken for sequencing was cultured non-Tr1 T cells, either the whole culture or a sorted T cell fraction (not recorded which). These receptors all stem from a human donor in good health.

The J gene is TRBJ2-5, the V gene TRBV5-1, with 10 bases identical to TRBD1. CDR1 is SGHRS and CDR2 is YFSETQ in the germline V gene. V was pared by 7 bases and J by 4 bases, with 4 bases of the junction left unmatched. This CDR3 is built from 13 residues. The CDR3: CASGTGVGETQYF. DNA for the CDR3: TGCGCCAGCGGGACAGGGGTAGGAGAGACCCAGTACTTC.

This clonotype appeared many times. CDR3 sequence reads: CASSLSADNSPLHF. CDR3 DNA sequence: TGTGCCAGCAGTTTATCCGCTGATAATTCACCCCTCCACTTT. V gene TRBV27 combines with J gene TRBJ1-6; D call uncertain. Germline CDR1 MNHEY, CDR2 SMNVEV (reference sequence). Trimming took off 0 bases at V and 5 bases at J, with 5 bases between the two ends. There are 14 residues in the CDR3.

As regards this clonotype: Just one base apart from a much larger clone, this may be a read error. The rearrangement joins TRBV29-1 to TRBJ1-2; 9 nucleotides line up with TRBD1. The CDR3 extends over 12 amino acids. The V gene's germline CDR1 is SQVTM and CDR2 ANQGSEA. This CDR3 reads CSAEGQGWSYTF. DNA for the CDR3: TGCAGCGCTGAAGGACAGGGGTGGAGCTACACCTTC.

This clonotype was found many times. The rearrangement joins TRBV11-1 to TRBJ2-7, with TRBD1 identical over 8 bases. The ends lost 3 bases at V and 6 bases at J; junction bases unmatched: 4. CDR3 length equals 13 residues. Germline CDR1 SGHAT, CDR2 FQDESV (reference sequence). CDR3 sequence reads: CASSFDRGGEQYF. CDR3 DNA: TGTGCCAGCAGCTTCGACAGGGGCGGCGAGCAGTACTTC.

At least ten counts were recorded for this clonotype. The CDR3 nucleotides are TGCGCCAGCAGCTTACAGGGGTTGGATGAAAAACTGTTTTTT. It codes for CASSLQGLDEKLFF. The V gene is TRBV5-1, the J gene TRBJ1-4; TRBD1 agrees at 7 bases. The CDR3 totals 14 residues. The V gene end was trimmed by 2 bases and the J gene end by 6 bases; junction bases not matched to a gene: 4. Germline V gives CDR1 SGHRS, CDR2 YFSETQ.

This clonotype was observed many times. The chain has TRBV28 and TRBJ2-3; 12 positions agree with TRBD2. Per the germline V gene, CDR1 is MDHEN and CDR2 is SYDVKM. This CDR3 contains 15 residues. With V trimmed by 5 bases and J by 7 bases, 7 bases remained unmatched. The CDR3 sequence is CASSPTSGRSYTQYF. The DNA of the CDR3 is TGTGCCAGCAGTCCAACTAGCGGGAGGTCTTATACGCAGTATTTT.

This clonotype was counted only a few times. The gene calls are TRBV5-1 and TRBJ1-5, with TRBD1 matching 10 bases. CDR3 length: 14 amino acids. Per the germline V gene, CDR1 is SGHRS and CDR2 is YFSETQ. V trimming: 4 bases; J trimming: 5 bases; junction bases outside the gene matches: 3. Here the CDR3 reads CASSLGTGDQPQHF. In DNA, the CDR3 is TGCGCCAGCAGCCTCGGGACAGGGGATCAGCCCCAGCATTTT.

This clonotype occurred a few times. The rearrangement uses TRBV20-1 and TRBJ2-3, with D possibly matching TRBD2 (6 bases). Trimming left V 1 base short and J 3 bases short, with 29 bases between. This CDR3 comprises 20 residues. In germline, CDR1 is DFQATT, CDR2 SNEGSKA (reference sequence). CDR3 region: CSARVIGMAGYAQTTDTQYF. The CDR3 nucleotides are TGCAGTGCTAGAGTGATTGGAATGGCGGGGTACGCCCAGACGACAGATACGCAGTATTTT.

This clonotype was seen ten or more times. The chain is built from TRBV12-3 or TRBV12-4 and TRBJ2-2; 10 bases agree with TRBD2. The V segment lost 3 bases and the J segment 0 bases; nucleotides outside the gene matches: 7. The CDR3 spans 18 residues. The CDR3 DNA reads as TGTGCCAGCAGTTTGACGGCTAGCGGGAGAACGAACACCGGGGAGCTGTTTTTT. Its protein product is CASSLTASGRTNTGELFF.

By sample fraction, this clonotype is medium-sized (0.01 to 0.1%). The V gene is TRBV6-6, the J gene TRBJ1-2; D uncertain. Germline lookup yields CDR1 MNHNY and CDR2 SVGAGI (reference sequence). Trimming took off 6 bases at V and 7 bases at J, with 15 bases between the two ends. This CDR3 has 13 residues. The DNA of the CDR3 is TGTGCCAGCAGGCACCGGGAGACTGGTGGCTACACCTTC. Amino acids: CASRHRETGGYTF.

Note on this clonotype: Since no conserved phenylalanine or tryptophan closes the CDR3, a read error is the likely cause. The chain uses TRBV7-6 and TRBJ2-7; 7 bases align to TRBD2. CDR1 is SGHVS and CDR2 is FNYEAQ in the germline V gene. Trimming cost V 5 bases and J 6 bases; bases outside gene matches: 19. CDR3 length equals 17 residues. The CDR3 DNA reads TGTGCCAGCAGCCGCGCCTCGGTTGCGGGAGATACCTGCGAGCAGTACCTC. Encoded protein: CASSRASVAGDTCEQYL.

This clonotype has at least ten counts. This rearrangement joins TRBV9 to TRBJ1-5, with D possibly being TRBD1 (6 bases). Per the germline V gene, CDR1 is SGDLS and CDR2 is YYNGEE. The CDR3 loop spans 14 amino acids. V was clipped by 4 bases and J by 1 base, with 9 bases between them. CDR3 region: CASSSQGSNQPQHF. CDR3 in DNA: TGTGCCAGCAGCTCCCAGGGGAGCAATCAGCCCCAGCATTTT.

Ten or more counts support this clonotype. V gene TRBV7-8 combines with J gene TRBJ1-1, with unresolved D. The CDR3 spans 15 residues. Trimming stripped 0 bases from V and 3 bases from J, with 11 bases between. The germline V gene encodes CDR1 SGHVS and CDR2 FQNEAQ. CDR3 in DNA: TGTGCCAGCAGCTTAGCCCCCCGGGTGGACACTGAAGCTTTCTTT. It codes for CASSLAPRVDTEAFF.

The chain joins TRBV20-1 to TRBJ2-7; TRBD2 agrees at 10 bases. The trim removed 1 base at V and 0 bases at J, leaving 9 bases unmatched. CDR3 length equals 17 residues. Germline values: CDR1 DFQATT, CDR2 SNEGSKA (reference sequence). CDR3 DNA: TGCAGTGCTAGAGGCATCTTAGCGGGAGGCTCCTCCTACGAGCAGTACTTC. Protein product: CSARGILAGGSSYEQYF.

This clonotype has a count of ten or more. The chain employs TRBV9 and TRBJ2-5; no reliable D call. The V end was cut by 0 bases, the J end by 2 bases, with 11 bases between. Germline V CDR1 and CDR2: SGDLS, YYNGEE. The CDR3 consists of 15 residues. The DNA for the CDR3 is TGTGCCAGCAGCGTAGCTCCCGATTATCAAGAGACCCAGTACTTC. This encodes CASSVAPDYQETQYF.

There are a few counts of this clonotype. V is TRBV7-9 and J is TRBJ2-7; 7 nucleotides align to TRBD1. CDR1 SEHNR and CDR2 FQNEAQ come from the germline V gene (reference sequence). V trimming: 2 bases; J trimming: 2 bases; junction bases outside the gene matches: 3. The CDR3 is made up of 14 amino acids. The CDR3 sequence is CASSLKQGPYEQYF. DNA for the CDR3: TGTGCCAGCAGCTTAAAACAGGGGCCCTACGAGCAGTACTTC.

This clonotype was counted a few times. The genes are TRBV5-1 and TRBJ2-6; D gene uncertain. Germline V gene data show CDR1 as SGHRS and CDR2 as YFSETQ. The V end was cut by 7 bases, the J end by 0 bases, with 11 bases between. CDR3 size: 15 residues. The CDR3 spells CASSPGSSGANVLTF. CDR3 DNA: TGCGCCAGCTCTCCTGGTTCCTCTGGGGCCAACGTCCTGACTTTC.

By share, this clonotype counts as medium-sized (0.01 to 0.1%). The CDR3 DNA reads TGCAGTGCTAGAGAGACCATACTTGAGCAGTTCTTC. It is translated as CSARETILEQFF. This chain connects TRBV20-1 to TRBJ2-1; D gene uncertain. This CDR3 region has 12 residues. Germline V lookup: CDR1 DFQATT, CDR2 SNEGSKA (reference sequence). V dropped 0 bases and J dropped 9 bases, with 9 bases sitting between them.

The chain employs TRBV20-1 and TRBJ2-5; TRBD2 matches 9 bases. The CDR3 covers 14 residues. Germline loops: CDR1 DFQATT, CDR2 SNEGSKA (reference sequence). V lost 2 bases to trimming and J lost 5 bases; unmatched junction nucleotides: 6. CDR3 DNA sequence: TGCAGTGCTAGATCGGCTAGCGGGATGGAGACCCAGTACTTC. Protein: CSARSASGMETQYF.

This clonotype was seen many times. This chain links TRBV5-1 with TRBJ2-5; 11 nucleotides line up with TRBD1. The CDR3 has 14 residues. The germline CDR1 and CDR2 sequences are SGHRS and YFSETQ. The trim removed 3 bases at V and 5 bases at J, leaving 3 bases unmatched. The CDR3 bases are TGCGCCAGCAGCTCGGGACAGGGGGGGGAGACCCAGTACTTC. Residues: CASSSGQGGETQYF.

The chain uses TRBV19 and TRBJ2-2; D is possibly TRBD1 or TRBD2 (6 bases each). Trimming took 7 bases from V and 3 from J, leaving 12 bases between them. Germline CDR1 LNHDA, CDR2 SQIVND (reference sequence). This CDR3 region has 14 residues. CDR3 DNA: TGTGCCAGTAAGGGGGGACCGGACACCGGGGAGCTGTTTTTT. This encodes CASKGGPDTGELFF.

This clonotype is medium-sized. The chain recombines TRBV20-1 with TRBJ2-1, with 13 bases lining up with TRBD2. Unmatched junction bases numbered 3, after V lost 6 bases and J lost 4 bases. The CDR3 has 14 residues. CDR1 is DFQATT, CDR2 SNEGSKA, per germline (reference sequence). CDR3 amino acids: CSAWTSGGYNEQFF. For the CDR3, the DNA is TGCAGTGCGTGGACTAGCGGGGGATACAATGAGCAGTTCTTC.

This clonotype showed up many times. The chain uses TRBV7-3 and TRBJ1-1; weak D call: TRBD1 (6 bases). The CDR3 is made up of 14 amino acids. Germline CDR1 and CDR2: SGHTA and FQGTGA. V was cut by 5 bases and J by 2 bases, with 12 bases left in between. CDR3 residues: CASSPGTTNTEAFF. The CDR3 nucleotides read TGTGCCAGCAGCCCCGGGACAACCAACACTGAAGCTTTCTTT.

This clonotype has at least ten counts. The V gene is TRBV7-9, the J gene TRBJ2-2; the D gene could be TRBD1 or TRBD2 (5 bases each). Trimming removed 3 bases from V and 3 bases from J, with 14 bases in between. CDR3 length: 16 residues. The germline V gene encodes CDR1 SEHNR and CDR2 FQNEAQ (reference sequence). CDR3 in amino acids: CASSFPPGRDTGELFF. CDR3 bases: TGTGCCAGCAGCTTCCCCCCGGGGCGCGACACCGGGGAGCTGTTTTTT.

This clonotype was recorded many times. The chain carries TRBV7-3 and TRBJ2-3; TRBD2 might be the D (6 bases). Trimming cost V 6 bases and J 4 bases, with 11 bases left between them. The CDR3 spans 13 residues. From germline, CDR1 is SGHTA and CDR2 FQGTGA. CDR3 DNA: TGTGCCAGCAGTAATAGCGGATCAGATACGCAGTATTTT. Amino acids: CASSNSGSDTQYF.

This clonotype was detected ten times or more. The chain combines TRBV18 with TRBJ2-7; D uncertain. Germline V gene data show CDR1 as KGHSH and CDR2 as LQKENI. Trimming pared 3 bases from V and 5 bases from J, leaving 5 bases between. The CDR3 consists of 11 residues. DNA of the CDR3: TGTGCCAGCTCACCGAGCGACGAGCAGTACTTC. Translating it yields CASSPSDEQYF. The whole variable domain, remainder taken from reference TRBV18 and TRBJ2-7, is NAGVMQNPRHLVRRRGQEARLRCSPMKGHSHVYWYRQLPEEGLKFMVYLQKENIIDESGMPKERFSAEFPKEGPSILRIQQVVRGDSAAYFCASSPSDEQYFGPGTRLTVT.

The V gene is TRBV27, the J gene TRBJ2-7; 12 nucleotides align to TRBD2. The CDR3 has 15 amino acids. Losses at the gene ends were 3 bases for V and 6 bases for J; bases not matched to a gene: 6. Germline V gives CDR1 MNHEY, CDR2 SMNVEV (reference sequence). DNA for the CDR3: TGTGCCAGCAGTTTCTCGACTAGCGGGAGTGGCGAGCAGTACTTC. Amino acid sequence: CASSFSTSGSGEQYF.